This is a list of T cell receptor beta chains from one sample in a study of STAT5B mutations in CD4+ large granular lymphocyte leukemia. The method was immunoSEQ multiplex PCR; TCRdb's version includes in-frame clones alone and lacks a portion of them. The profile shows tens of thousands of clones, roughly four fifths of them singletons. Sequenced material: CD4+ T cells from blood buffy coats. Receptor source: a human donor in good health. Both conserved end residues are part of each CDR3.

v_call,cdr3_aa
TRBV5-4,CASSWDQRFYGYTF
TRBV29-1,CSVVTSGGTQYF
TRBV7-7,CASSLWTCTETQYF
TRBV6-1,CASSEEGLGGELFF
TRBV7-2,CASSLARRGTGEQYF
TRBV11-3,CASSLDPGGGIYF
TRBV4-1,CASSQFGLAGAYEQYF
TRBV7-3,CASSPRVNTEAFF
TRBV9,CASSLTSGGSVAKNIQYF
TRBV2,CASSSWGGELNEQFF
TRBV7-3,CASSADGGNYGYTF
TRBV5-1,CASSGEQKSSNQPQHF
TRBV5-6,CASSTLAGAVYEQYF
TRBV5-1,CASSLEVGLNTEAFF
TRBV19,CASSIQQGSEKLFF
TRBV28,CASSPFRGRGDGYTF
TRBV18,CASSPPLVPGGNYGYTF
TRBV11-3,CASSPRGVGVETQYF
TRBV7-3,CASSSRQGGGYTF
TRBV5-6,CASSLGGNTEAFF
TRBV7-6,CASSPQGVGVTGELFF
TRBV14,CASSQALGSSGGPTDTQYF
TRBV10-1,CASSEGSPGSYEQYF
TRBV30,CAWTPGQVDYGYTF
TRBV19,CASSIRGIGEAFF
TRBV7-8,CASSLALDRAFEAFF
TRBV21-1,CASSKKGATGLDQPQHF
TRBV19,CASSKVVEETQYF
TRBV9,CASSMTVGQETQYF
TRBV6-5,CASSYPGQGGTEAFF
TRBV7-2,CASSSRTSGTTGELFF
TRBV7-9,CASSLTSGRGNEQFF